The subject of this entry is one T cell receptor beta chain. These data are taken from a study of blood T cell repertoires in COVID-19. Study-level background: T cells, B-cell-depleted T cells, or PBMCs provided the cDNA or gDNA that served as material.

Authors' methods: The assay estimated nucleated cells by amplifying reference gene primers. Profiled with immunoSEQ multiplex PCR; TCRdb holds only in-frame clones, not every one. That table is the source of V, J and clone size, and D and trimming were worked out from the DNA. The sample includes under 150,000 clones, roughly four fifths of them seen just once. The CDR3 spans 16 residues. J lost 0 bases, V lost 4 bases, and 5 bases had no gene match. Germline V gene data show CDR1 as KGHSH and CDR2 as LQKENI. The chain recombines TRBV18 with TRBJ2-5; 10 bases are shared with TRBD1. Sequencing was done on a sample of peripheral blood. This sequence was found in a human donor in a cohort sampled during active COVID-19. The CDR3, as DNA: TGTGCCAGCTCACTTGCCGGGACAGGGGACCAAGAGACCCAGTACTTC. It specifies CASSLAGTGDQETQYF.